The clone carrying this T cell receptor beta chain has just a few counts. No antigen is known for it. This record belongs to a study of a mutant IDH1 vaccine in newly diagnosed glioma. Whole-study context: Patients' prior therapy spanned radiotherapy, temozolomide, or both; most underwent both.

General study results and limits: With respect to changes in top peripheral T cell clonotypes, pseudoprogression seemed unrelated. Overall, almost 95% of patients had vaccine-induced immune responses.

The CDR3 covers 14 residues. Germline assignment: CDR1 MDHEN and CDR2 SYDVKM. V was pared by 4 bases and J by 7 bases, with 8 bases of the junction left unmatched. Specified time point: baseline, week 1 (first vaccination visit). The sample's treatment: pre-vaccination baseline after standard-of-care therapy. The donor cohort comprised cases of new WHO grade 3 or 4 IDH1-mutant, ATRX-lost astrocytoma. TCRdb's table, derived via immunoSEQ multiplex PCR, lists solely in-frame clones and lacks some. The sample has tens of thousands of clones, roughly 80% seen once. This TCR came from a young man with glioma. The source material was PBMCs, sampled from a glioma patient treated with radiotherapy, temozolomide or both. The rearrangement links TRBV28 to TRBJ1-2; 8 bases line up with TRBD1. CDR3: CASSSGTGLVGYTF. The CDR3 region has the DNA TGTGCCAGCAGTTCCGGGACAGGCCTCGTTGGCTACACCTTC.